This TCR beta chain was captured in a study of blood T cell repertoires in COVID-19. For the study at large: COVID-19 samples from acute and convalescent phases originated in the United States, Italy and Spain. From T cells, B-cell-depleted T cells, or PBMCs came the material, which was cDNA or gDNA.

Ten or more counts support this clone. V lost 9 bases and J 1 base, leaving 15 bases between the germline ends. This CDR3 contains 14 residues. In germline, CDR1 is LNHDA, CDR2 SQIVND (reference sequence). The Seattle site enrolled patients during active infection and followed them longitudinally. In the source study's methods: From reference gene primer amplification, estimates of nucleated cell counts were derived. Clones were sequenced by immunoSEQ multiplex PCR, and TCRdb holds only the in-frame ones, with some missing. V and J calls and clone size are as listed in that table; D and trimming were resolved from the DNA. The table has 150,000 to 180,000 clones, roughly 88% seen once.

This sequence joins TRBV19 and TRBJ1-2; no definite D call. The sequence was obtained from a man in his fifties or sixties with COVID-19, enrolled during active disease. Sequenced input: peripheral blood. Here the CDR3 reads CASKNPAGNYGYTF. DNA for the CDR3: TGTGCCAGCAAGAACCCCGCCGGTAACTATGGCTACACCTTC. Full variable domain (remainder filled in from reference TRBV19 and TRBJ1-2): DGGITQSPKYLFRKEGQNVTLSCEQNLNHDAMYWYRQDPGQGLRLIYYSQIVNDFQKGDIAEGYSVSREKKESFPLTVTSAQKNPTAFYLCASKNPAGNYGYTFGSGTRLTVV.